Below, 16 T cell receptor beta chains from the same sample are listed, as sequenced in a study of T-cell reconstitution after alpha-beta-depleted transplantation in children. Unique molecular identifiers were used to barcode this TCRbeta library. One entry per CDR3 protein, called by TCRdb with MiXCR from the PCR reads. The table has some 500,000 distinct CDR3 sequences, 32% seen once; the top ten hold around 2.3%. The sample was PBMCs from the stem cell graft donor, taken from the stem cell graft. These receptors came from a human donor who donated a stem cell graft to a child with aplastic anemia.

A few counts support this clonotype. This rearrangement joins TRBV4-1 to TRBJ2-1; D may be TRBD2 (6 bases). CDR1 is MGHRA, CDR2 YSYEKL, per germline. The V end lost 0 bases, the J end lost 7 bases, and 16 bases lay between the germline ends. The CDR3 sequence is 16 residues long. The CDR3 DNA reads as TGCGCCAGCAGCCAAGATCCGACGGGAGCTTCAAATGAGCAGTTCTTC. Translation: CASSQDPTGASNEQFF.

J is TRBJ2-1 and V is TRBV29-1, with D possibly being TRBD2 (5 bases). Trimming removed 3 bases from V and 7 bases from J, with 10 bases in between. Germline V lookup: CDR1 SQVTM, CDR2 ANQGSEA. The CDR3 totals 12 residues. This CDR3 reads CSVEEDINEQFF. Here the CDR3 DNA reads TGCAGCGTTGAGGAGGATATAAATGAGCAGTTCTTC.

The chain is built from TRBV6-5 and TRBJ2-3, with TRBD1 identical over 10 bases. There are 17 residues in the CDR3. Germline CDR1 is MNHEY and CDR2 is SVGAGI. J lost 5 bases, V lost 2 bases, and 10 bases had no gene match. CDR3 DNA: TGTGCCAGCAGTTACATTCGTTTCGGGACAGGGGAAGATACGCAGTATTTT. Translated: CASSYIRFGTGEDTQYF.

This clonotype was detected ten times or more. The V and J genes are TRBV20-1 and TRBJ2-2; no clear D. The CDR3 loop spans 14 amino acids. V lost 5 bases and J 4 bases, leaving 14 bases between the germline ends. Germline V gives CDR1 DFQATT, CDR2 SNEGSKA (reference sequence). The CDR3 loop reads CSAEVPGGTGELFF. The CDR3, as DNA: TGCAGTGCTGAAGTCCCCGGCGGCACCGGGGAGCTGTTTTTT.

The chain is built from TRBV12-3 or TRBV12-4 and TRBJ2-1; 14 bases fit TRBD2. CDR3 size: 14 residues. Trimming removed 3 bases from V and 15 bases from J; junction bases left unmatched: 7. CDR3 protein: CASSLGLAGEGGFF. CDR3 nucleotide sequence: TGTGCCAGCAGTTTGGGACTAGCGGGAGAAGGGGGGTTCTTC.

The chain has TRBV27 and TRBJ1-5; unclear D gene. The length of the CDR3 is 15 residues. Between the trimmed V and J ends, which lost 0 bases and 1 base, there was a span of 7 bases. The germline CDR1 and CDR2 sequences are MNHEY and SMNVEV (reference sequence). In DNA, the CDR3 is TGTGCCAGCAGTTTATCCCCAGCCAGCAATCAGCCCCAGCATTTT. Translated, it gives CASSLSPASNQPQHF.

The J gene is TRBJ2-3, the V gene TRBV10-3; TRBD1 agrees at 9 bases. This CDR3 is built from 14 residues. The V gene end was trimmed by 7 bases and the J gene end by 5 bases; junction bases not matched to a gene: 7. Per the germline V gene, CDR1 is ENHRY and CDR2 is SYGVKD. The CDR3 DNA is TGTGCCATCAAAGGGACAGGGAGGGGAGATACGCAGTATTTT. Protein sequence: CAIKGTGRGDTQYF.

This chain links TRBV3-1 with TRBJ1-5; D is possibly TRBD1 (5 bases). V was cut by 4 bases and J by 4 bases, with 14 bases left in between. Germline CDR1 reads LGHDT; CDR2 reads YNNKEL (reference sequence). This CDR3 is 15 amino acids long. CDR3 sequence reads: CASSPPGGQNQPQHF. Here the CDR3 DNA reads TGTGCCAGCAGCCCTCCCGGGGGTCAAAATCAGCCCCAGCATTTT.

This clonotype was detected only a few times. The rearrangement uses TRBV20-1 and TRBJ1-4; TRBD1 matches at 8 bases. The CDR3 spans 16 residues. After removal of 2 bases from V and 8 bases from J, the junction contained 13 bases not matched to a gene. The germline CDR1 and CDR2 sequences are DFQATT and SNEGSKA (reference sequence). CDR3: CSARSAGGEWSEKLFF. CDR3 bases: TGCAGTGCTAGATCGGCAGGGGGCGAGTGGAGCGAAAAACTGTTTTTT.

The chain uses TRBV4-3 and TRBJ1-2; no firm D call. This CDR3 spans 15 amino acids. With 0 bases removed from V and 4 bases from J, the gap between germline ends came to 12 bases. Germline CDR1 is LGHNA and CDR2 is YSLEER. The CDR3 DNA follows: TGCGCCAGCAGCCAAGACAAAGAGGGAGCCTATGGCTACACCTTC. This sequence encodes CASSQDKEGAYGYTF.

The CDR3 protein is CASSLRGLAGASNEQFF. CDR3 nucleotides: TGTGCCAGCAGCTTAAGGGGACTAGCGGGAGCCTCCAATGAGCAGTTCTTC. The chain links TRBV7-3 to TRBJ2-1; TRBD2 aligns across 14 bases. Germline V CDR1 and CDR2: SGHTA, FQGTGA. Trimming at V came to 1 base and at J to 6 bases, leaving 5 bases not matched to a gene. This CDR3 region has 17 residues.

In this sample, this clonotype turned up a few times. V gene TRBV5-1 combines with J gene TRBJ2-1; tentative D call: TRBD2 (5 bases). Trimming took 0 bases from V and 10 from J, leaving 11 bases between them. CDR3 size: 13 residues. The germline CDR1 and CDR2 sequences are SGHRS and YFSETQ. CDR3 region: CASSLARAQEQFF. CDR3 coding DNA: TGCGCCAGCAGCTTGGCGAGGGCCCAGGAGCAGTTCTTC.

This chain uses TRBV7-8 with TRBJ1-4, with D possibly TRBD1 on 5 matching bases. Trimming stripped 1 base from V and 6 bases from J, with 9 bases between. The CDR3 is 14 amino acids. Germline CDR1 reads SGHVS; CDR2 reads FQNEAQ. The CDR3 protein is CASSLVQGDEKLFF. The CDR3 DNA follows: TGTGCCAGCAGCTTAGTCCAGGGTGATGAAAAACTGTTTTTT. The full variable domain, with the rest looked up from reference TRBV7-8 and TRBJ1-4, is GAGVSQSPRYKVAKRGQDVALRCDPISGHVSLFWYQQALGQGPEFLTYFQNEAQLDKSGLPSDRFFAERPEGSVSTLKIQRTQQEDSAVYLCASSLVQGDEKLFFGSGTQLSVL.

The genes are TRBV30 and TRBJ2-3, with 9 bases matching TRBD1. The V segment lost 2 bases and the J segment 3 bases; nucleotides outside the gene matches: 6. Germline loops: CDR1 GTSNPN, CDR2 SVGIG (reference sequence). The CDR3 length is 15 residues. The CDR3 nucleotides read TGTGCCTGGAGTCCGGGACAGGGACGGACAGATACGCAGTATTTT. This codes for CAWSPGQGRTDTQYF.

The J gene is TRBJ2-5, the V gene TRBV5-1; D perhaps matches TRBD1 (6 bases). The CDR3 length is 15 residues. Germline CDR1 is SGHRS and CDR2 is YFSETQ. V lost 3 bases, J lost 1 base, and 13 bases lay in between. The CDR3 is CASSSGDRFQETQYF. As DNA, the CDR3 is TGCGCCAGCAGCTCCGGCGACAGGTTCCAAGAGACCCAGTACTTC.

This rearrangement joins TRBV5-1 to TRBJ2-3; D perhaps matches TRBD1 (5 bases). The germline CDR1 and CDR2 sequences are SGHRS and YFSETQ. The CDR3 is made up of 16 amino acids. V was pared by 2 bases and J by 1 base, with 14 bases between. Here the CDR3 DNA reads TGCGCCAGCAGCTTATCCGGCAGGGCCGGCACAGATACGCAGTATTTT. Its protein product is CASSLSGRAGTDTQYF.